This is a list of T cell receptor beta chains from one sample in a study of blood T cell repertoires in COVID-19. Sequenced by immunoSEQ multiplex PCR; TCRdb stores in-frame clones only, minus some. The sample records roughly 190,000 clones, about 80% being singletons. Material: peripheral blood. The source is a man younger than 45 with active or convalescent COVID-19. CDR3s leave out the opening cysteine and the closing phenylalanine or tryptophan. Each record gives: clone size, J gene, V gene, CDR3 protein. For some rows the clone size is stated as once, few or many, or as a class when expanded; others skip it.

- TRBJ2-5 TRBV13 ASSAGQWETQY
- TRBJ1-2 TRBV5-1 ASSLDNYGYT
- TRBJ2-7 TRBV29-1 SVTTWGRGHEQY
- TRBJ2-7 TRBV11-3 ASSSGQSKQY
once TRBJ2-5 TRBV4-1 ASSQDEANQETQY
- TRBJ1-5 TRBV3-1/TRBV3-2 ASSQGDRGQPQH
once TRBJ1-1 TRBV13 ASSRPEVGEVEAF
- TRBJ1-5 TRBV3-1/TRBV3-2 ASSQGRLNQPQH
- TRBJ1-4 TRBV6-4 ASSDQTGRHEKLF
- TRBJ1-1 TRBV24-1 ATSDHRESAEAF
- TRBJ1-5 TRBV23-1 ASSQDRGNQPQH
- TRBJ1-2 TRBV30 AWRVHLGFGYT
once TRBJ1-3 TRBV19 ASSRQRVSGNTIY
- TRBJ2-7 TRBV12-3/TRBV12-4 ASSFEENEQY
- TRBJ1-6 TRBV21-1 ASSKTEGQGGTSSYNSPLH
- TRBJ1-1 TRBV3-1/TRBV3-2 ASSQFGGTEAF
few TRBJ2-1 TRBV11-3 ASSLGLAAYNEQF
- TRBJ1-5 TRBV21-1 ASSKGSRGHSNQPQH
- TRBJ2-1 TRBV24-1 ATSDTTGVPQQF
- TRBJ2-5 TRBV4-1 ASSQGGRGKKTQY
once TRBJ1-1 TRBV5-5 ASSGRTGNDEAF
- TRBJ1-2 TRBV6-5 ASSYSMGANYGYT
once TRBJ2-3 TRBV5-1 ASSTQGASDTQY
- TRBJ2-4 TRBV24-1 ATSDDTGGAKNIQY
- TRBJ1-2 TRBV19 ASSIRAGLYGYT
- TRBJ1-4 TRBV5-1 ASSLPTGTNEKLF
- TRBJ2-1 TRBV27 ASITKGDYNNEQF
- TRBJ2-1 TRBV7-2 ASSSRLEDEQF
- TRBJ2-5 TRBV30 AWSGGDRPPETQY
- TRBJ2-1 TRBV7-9 ASSLASSYNEQF
- TRBJ2-1 TRBV19 ASSIELNEQF
- TRBJ2-1 TRBV5-1 ASSLGPGSYNEQF